Following are 20 T cell receptor beta chains from one sample sequenced in a study of T cell responses to AZD1222 COVID-19 vaccine. Clones were sequenced by immunoSEQ multiplex PCR, and TCRdb holds only the in-frame ones, with some missing. The sample contains approximately 200,000 clones, 90% to 95% of which appear only once. This specimen was peripheral blood, taken 28 days after the second dose of the MenACWY control vaccine. The receptors stem from an adult who received the MenACWY meningococcal vaccine as a control.

V usage is TRBV7-8 and J usage is TRBJ2-2; tentatively, D is TRBD2 (7 bases). The CDR3 totals 16 residues. Germline assignment: CDR1 SGHVS and CDR2 FQNEAQ. The ends were cut back, 5 bases at V and 4 bases at J, with 17 bases in the middle. CDR3 sequence: CASSPGAGVSTGELFF. CDR3 bases: TGTGCCAGCAGCCCAGGGGCGGGGGTATCCACCGGGGAGCTGTTTTTT.

The J gene is TRBJ2-1, the V gene TRBV7-3; 8 bases map to TRBD2. The CDR3 consists of 15 residues. Germline V gene sequence: CDR1 SGHTA, CDR2 FQGTGA. V lost 1 base and J lost 6; bases outside the gene matches: 5. As DNA, the CDR3 is TGTGCCAGCAGCTTAAACCCCGGGGGGGCCAATGAGCAGTTCTTC. Residues: CASSLNPGGANEQFF.

This clone was seen a single time. The chain combines TRBV6-5 with TRBJ1-1; the match to TRBD1 covers 8 bases. Losses at the gene ends were 2 bases for V and 11 bases for J; bases not matched to a gene: 10. Germline CDR1 and CDR2: MNHEY and SVGAGI. The CDR3 runs 14 residues. The chain's CDR3 is CASSYGTGGPGAFF. CDR3 in DNA: TGTGCCAGCAGTTACGGCACAGGGGGTCCCGGGGCTTTCTTT.

The V and J genes are TRBV2 and TRBJ1-4; D remains unclear. Germline lookup yields CDR1 SNHLY and CDR2 FYNNEI. Trimming took 3 bases from V and 7 from J, leaving 0 bases between them. This CDR3 region has 10 residues. CDR3 residues: CASSDEKLFF. The CDR3 DNA reads TGTGCCAGCAGTGATGAAAAACTGTTTTTT.

The genes are TRBV7-6 and TRBJ2-3; 9 bases align to TRBD1. V shed 5 bases and J 3 bases; nucleotides not matched to a gene: 6. This CDR3 region has 15 residues. Germline loops: CDR1 SGHVS, CDR2 FNYEAQ. The CDR3 DNA sequence: TGTGCCAGCAGCCCGACAGGGGGGGGGACAGATACGCAGTATTTT. Amino acids: CASSPTGGGTDTQYF. Full variable domain (missing parts from reference TRBV7-6 and TRBJ2-3): GAGVSQSPRYKVTKRGQDVALRCDPISGHVSLYWYRQALGQGPEFLTYFNYEAQQDKSGLPNDRFSAERPEGSISTLTIQRTEQRDSAMYRCASSPTGGGTDTQYFGPGTRLTVL.

CDR3 sequence reads: CASSTTGVWAFF. The CDR3 region has the DNA TGTGCCAGCAGCACGACAGGGGTGTGGGCTTTCTTT. The J gene is TRBJ1-1, the V gene TRBV28, with 8 bases aligning to TRBD1. The CDR3 sequence is 12 residues long. The germline gives CDR1 MDHEN, CDR2 SYDVKM. The junction had 8 bases not matched to a gene; V was cut back by 6 bases and J by 11 bases.

The chain carries TRBV30 and TRBJ2-2; D is ambiguous. CDR1 and CDR2 (germline): GTSNPN, SVGIG (reference sequence). This CDR3 contains 13 residues. Trimming removed 0 bases from V and 7 bases from J, with 9 bases in between. The CDR3 loop is CAWSVLGFGELFF. In DNA, the CDR3 is TGTGCCTGGAGTGTTTTAGGGTTCGGGGAGCTGTTTTTT.

The chain joins TRBV6-5 to TRBJ2-1; D gene unclear. V was trimmed by 2 bases and J by 0 bases, leaving 5 bases between them. This CDR3 contains 14 residues. Looked up from germline, CDR1 is MNHEY and CDR2 is SVGAGI. The CDR3: CASSYGNSYNEQFF. Here the CDR3 DNA reads TGTGCCAGCAGTTACGGAAACTCCTACAATGAGCAGTTCTTC.

This clone was observed once. The chain employs TRBV15 and TRBJ1-4; possible D gene TRBD1, 5 bases. This CDR3 contains 13 residues. V was cut by 1 base and J by 10 bases, with 10 bases left in between. Germline-derived CDR1 and CDR2 are LNHNV and YYDKDF (reference sequence). CDR3 nucleotides: TGTGCCACCAGCAGAGGCGGGGACGGAAAACTGTTTTTT. This gives the protein CATSRGGDGKLFF.

The rearrangement links TRBV27 to TRBJ1-4; no reliable D call. Trimming cost V 5 bases and J 3 bases, with 13 bases left between them. Germline CDR1 and CDR2: MNHEY and SMNVEV (reference sequence). The CDR3 has 15 residues. Here the CDR3 DNA reads TGTGCCAGCAGTCCCCGTCCTGTAGCTAATGAAAAACTGTTTTTT. Its translation is CASSPRPVANEKLFF.

J is TRBJ1-1 and V is TRBV6-2 or TRBV6-3, with a tentative D call TRBD1 (6 bases). Germline V gene lookup returns CDR1 MNHEY and CDR2 SVGEGT. V dropped 5 bases and J dropped 7 bases, with 11 bases sitting between them. The CDR3 contains 12 residues. The CDR3 DNA is TGTGCCAGCAGTCCCGGACAGATTGAAGCTTTCTTT. Translating it yields CASSPGQIEAFF.

V and J are TRBV3-1 (or the pseudogene TRBV3-2) and TRBJ2-3; 9 bases align to TRBD2. CDR1 LGHDT and CDR2 YNNKEL come from the germline V gene (reference sequence). With V trimmed by 2 bases and J by 4 bases, 7 bases remained unmatched. The CDR3 totals 16 residues. The CDR3 sequence: CASSQRGSGRSDTQYF. CDR3 coding DNA: TGTGCCAGCAGCCAAAGAGGAAGCGGGAGGTCAGATACGCAGTATTTT.

V is TRBV19 and J is TRBJ2-7, with no clear D. Per the germline V gene, CDR1 is LNHDA and CDR2 is SQIVND (reference sequence). The CDR3 runs to 14 residues. Between the trimmed V and J ends, which lost 1 base and 2 bases, there was a span of 9 bases. The CDR3 here is CASSIGGGTYEQYF. In DNA, the CDR3 is TGTGCCAGTAGTATAGGTGGCGGTACCTACGAGCAGTACTTC.

The chain uses TRBV7-9 and TRBJ2-5; 7 nucleotides match TRBD1. Germline assignment: CDR1 SEHNR and CDR2 FQNEAQ (reference sequence). J was trimmed by 4 bases and V by 2 bases; bases with no gene match: 7. This CDR3 spans 15 amino acids. CDR3 sequence (DNA): TGTGCCAGCAGCTTAATACACAGGGGCGGAGAGACCCAGTACTTC. Its protein product is CASSLIHRGGETQYF.

This chain joins TRBV12-3 or TRBV12-4 and TRBJ1-2, with 8 nucleotides matching TRBD1. The CDR3 has 12 residues. The trim removed 6 bases at V and 4 bases at J, leaving 1 base unmatched. The CDR3 nucleotides read TGTGCCAGCAGCCAGGGGGCCTATGGCTACACCTTC. Its translation: CASSQGAYGYTF.

V and J are TRBV18 and TRBJ2-5, with D possibly matching TRBD2 (5 bases). V lost 2 bases, J lost 4 bases, and 11 bases lay in between. The CDR3 totals 14 residues. Germline V gene data show CDR1 as KGHSH and CDR2 as LQKENI. CDR3 nucleotides: TGTGCCAGCTCACCAGGCGGCGGGCCAGAGACCCAGTACTTC. Translation gives CASSPGGGPETQYF.

This chain links TRBV3-1 (or the pseudogene TRBV3-2) with TRBJ2-1; 12 bases line up with TRBD2. The CDR3 is made up of 17 amino acids. V was clipped by 4 bases and J by 2 bases; unmatched bases: 6. Germline assignment: CDR1 LGHDT and CDR2 YNNKEL (reference sequence). The CDR3 sequence: CASSPGASGGAYNEQFF. CDR3 bases: TGTGCCAGCAGCCCCGGGGCTAGCGGGGGGGCCTACAATGAGCAGTTCTTC.

This chain joins TRBV4-1 and TRBJ2-2; D possibly uses TRBD1 or TRBD2 (5 bases each). Trimming stripped 4 bases from V and 1 base from J, with 10 bases between. Germline assignment: CDR1 MGHRA and CDR2 YSYEKL. The CDR3 length is 15 residues. The CDR3 coding sequence is TGCGCCAGCAGCCCCGGGACGGGGAACACCGGGGAGCTGTTTTTT. Amino acids: CASSPGTGNTGELFF.

The rearrangement links TRBV15 to TRBJ2-1; maybe TRBD2 (5 bases). The germline CDR1 and CDR2 sequences are LNHNV and YYDKDF (reference sequence). The CDR3 runs 15 residues. Trimming removed 1 base from V and 2 bases from J, with 9 bases in between. The CDR3 sequence is CATSRGSAAYNEQFF. The CDR3 coding sequence is TGTGCCACCAGCAGAGGTAGCGCGGCCTACAATGAGCAGTTCTTC.

The chain has TRBV29-1 and TRBJ1-1; TRBD1 agrees at 9 bases. The CDR3 is 10 amino acids. Germline assignment: CDR1 SQVTM and CDR2 ANQGSEA. V dropped 6 bases and J dropped 13; count of bases not matched to a gene: 6. CDR3 in DNA: TGCAGCGTGCCGGACAGGGGTAGTTTCTTT. Encoded protein: CSVPDRGSFF.